This TCR beta chain was obtained from a study of B cell selection in AIRE deficiency. CDR3 length equals 16 residues. Germline values: CDR1 SGHNT, CDR2 YYREEE (reference sequence). The V end lost 0 bases, the J end lost 2 bases, and 11 bases lay between the germline ends. The table came from immunoSEQ multiplex PCR; TCRdb's copy has only in-frame clones and leaves some out. The table has 20,000 to 25,000 clones, 95% to 98% seen once. Conventional CD4 T cells were sorted as CD4+CD127+ cells. The TCR sequence derives from a human donor with AIRE deficiency. The sample consisted of conventional CD4+ T cells sorted from PBMCs. The rearrangement uses TRBV5-4 and TRBJ1-4, with unresolved D. The CDR3 protein is CASSLVAAGTNEKLFF. CDR3 sequence (DNA): TGTGCCAGCAGCTTGGTGGCAGCAGGCACTAATGAAAAACTGTTTTTT.